This TCR beta chain was captured in a study of cytomegalovirus exposure and HLA in healthy donors. About the study: The 90 to 150 validation repertoires were produced on the same platform as the 650 or so repertoires of the first cohort. This was reported in a later analysis.

Germline CDR1 and CDR2: SGHDN and FVKESK. V was cut by 4 bases and J by 6 bases, with 18 bases left in between. The CDR3 covers 15 residues. Study-level points and caveats: Most TCRs appeared rarely, but some public TCRs recurred in many donors.

Details on this clone: Its antigen is as yet unknown.

TCRdb keeps only in-frame clones here, not all; method: immunoSEQ multiplex PCR. This repertoire shows about 160,000 clones, 86% found once; its top ten account for 2% to 2.5%. Material: PBMCs. This TCR derives from a woman aged 18-29 years in good health and CMV-seronegative. The genes are TRBV14 and TRBJ1-2; weak D call: TRBD1 (5 bases). CDR3 bases: TGTGCCAGCAGCCCCTTGGGAGGGGTCCTCGATGGCTACACCTTC. Its translation is CASSPLGGVLDGYTF.